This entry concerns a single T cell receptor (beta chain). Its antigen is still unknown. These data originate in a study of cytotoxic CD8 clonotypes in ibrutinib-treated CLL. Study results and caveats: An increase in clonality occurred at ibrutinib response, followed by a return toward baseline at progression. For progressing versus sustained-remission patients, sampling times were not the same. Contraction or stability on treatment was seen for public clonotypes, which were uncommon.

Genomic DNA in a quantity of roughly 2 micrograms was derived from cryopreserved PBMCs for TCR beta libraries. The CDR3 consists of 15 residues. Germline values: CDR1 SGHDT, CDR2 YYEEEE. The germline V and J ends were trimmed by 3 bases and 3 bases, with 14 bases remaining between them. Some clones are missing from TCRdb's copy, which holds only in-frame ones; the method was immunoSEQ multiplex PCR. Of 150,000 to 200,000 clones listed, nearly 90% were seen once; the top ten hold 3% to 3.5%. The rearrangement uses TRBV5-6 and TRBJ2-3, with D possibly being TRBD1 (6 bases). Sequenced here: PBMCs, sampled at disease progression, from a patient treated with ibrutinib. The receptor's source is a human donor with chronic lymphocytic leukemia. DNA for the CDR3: TGTGCCAGCAGCTCCGGGACACCGGGAACAGATACGCAGTATTTT. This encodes CASSSGTPGTDTQYF.